This record covers a single TCR beta chain. There are 15 residues in the CDR3. Trimming removed 5 bases at V and 4 bases at J, with 17 bases between. In germline, CDR1 is SGHTA, CDR2 FQGTGA. Those who participated ranged in age from about 18 to 89 years and resided in about two dozen US areas. Cohort 3 donors counted as recovered after two negative PCRs, clearance, or resolved symptoms. The sample is drawn from a study of blood T cell repertoires in COVID-19. Overall study context: Samples of COVID-19 (acute and convalescent) were obtained from the United States, Italy and Spain. T cells, B-cell-depleted T cells, or PBMCs provided the cDNA or gDNA that served as material.

Repertoires were generated with immunoSEQ multiplex PCR, while TCRdb's copy carries only in-frame clones and drops some. In the table there are about 470,000 clones, 87% of which are singletons. The sequenced sample consisted of PBMCs or T cells enriched from blood (not recorded which). This clonotype was obtained from a woman younger than 30 who had recovered from COVID-19. The chain links TRBV7-3 to TRBJ1-2; D might be TRBD1 (6 bases). The CDR3 here is CASSPGGAATYGYTF. CDR3 coding DNA: TGTGCCAGCAGCCCGGGGGGGGCAGCGACCTATGGCTACACCTTC.